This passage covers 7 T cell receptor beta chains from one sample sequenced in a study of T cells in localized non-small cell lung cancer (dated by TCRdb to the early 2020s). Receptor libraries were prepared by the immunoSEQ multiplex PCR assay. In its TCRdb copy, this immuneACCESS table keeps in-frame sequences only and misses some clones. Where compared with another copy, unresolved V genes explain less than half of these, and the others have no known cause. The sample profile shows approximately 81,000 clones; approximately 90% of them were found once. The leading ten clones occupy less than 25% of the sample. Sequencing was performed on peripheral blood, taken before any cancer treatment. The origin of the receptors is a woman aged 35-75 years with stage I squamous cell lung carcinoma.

The CDR3 nucleotides read TGTGCCAGCAGTCAATCAGGGAGGTATGAGCAGTACTTC. It specifies CASSQSGRYEQYF. The chain has TRBV2 and TRBJ2-7, with D possibly being TRBD2 (6 bases). Per the germline V gene, CDR1 is SNHLY and CDR2 is FYNNEI. The CDR3 runs 13 residues. V was clipped by 5 bases and J by 7 bases, with 15 bases between them.

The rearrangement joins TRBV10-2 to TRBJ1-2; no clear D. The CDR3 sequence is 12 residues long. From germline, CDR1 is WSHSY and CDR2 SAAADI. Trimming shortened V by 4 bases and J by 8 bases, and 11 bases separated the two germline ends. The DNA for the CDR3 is TGCGCCAGCAGTGCGTCGGGTTTCGGCTACACCTTC. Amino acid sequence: CASSASGFGYTF.

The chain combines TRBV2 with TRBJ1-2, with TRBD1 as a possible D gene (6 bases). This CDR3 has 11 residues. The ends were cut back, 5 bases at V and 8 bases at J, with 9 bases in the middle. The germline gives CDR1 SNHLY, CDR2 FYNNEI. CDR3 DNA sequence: TGTGCCAGCAGTCAGGGGTTGGGCTACACCTTC. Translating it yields CASSQGLGYTF.

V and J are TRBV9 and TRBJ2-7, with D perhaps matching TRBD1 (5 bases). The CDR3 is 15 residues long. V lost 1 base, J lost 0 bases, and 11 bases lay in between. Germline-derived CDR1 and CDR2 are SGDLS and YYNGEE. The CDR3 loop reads CASSVRAGNSYEQYF. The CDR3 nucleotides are TGTGCCAGCAGCGTAAGGGCAGGGAACTCCTACGAGCAGTACTTC. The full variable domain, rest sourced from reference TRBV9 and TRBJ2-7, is DSGVTQTPKHLITATGQRVTLRCSPRSGDLSVYWYQQSLDQGLQFLIQYYNGEERAKGNILERFSAQQFPDLHSELNLSSLELGDSALYFCASSVRAGNSYEQYFGPGTRLTVT.

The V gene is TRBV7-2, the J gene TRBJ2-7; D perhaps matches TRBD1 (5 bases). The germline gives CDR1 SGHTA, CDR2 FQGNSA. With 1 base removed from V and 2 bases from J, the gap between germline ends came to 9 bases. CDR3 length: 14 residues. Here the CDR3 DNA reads TGTGCCAGCAGCTTAGTCAGGGAAGCCTACGAGCAGTACTTC. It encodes CASSLVREAYEQYF.

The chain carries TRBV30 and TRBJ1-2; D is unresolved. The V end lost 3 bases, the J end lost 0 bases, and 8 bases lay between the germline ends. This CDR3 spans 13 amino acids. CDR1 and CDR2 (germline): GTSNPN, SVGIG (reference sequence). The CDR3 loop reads CAWREESNYGYTF. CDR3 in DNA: TGTGCCTGGAGAGAGGAGTCTAACTATGGCTACACCTTC.

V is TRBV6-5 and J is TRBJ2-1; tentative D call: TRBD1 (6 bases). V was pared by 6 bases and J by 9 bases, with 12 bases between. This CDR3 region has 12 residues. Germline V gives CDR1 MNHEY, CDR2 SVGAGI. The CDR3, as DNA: TGTGCCAGCAGAAACAGGGCCGGTGAGCAGTTCTTC. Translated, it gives CASRNRAGEQFF.